Following are 18 T cell receptor beta chains from one sample sequenced in a study of T cell responses to AZD1222 COVID-19 vaccine. Libraries were prepared by immunoSEQ multiplex PCR; TCRdb keeps only in-frame clonotypes and omits some of them. The sample lists fewer than 120,000 clones, 81% occurring once. Source: peripheral blood, taken on day 0 of AZD1222 vaccination. Receptor source: an adult in good health.

The chain employs TRBV30 and TRBJ2-3, with unresolved D. Trimming took 2 bases from V and 2 from J, leaving 8 bases between them. Germline loops: CDR1 GTSNPN, CDR2 SVGIG (reference sequence). CDR3 length: 13 residues. The CDR3 nucleotides read TGTGCCTGGAGTTCGGTCAACACAGATACGCAGTATTTT. Its protein is CAWSSVNTDTQYF.

The chain has TRBV5-1 and TRBJ1-1; 9 bases fit TRBD1. V dropped 2 bases and J dropped 3; count of bases not matched to a gene: 5. Germline CDR1 and CDR2: SGHRS and YFSETQ. CDR3 length: 15 residues. The CDR3, as DNA: TGCGCCAGCAGCTTACAGGGGGCTGAGGACACTGAAGCTTTCTTT. Translation: CASSLQGAEDTEAFF. Full variable domain (missing parts from reference TRBV5-1 and TRBJ1-1): KAGVTQTPRYLIKTRGQQVTLSCSPISGHRSVSWYQQTPGQGLQFLFEYFSETQRNKGNFPGRFSGRQFSNSRSEMNVSTLELGDSALYLCASSLQGAEDTEAFFGQGTRLTVV.

The chain joins TRBV5-8 to TRBJ2-3, with TRBD2 matching 7 bases. The J segment lost 3 bases and the V segment lost 3 bases, leaving 4 bases of the junction unmatched. This CDR3 region has 14 residues. CDR1 and CDR2 from the germline V gene are SGHTS and YDEGEE. The DNA for the CDR3 is TGTGCCAGCAGCTCCCCGGGGGGAACAGATACGCAGTATTTT. Amino acid sequence: CASSSPGGTDTQYF.

The CDR3, as DNA: TGTGCCATCAGCAAGGGACAGGGAAACACCATATATTTT. It yields the protein CAISKGQGNTIYF. The chain uses TRBV10-3 and TRBJ1-3, with 7 bases identical to TRBD1. CDR3 length: 13 amino acids. With V trimmed by 6 bases and J by 4 bases, 3 bases remained unmatched. Germline CDR1 reads ENHRY; CDR2 reads SYGVKD.

The V call is TRBV18, the J call TRBJ2-1; perhaps D is TRBD1 or TRBD2 (5 bases each). Between the trimmed V and J ends, which lost 5 bases and 15 bases, there was a span of 20 bases. The germline V gene has CDR1 KGHSH and CDR2 LQKENI. CDR3 length: 13 residues. As DNA, the CDR3 is TGTGCCAGCTCATCACAGGACTCTGGATGGTTGTTCTTC. This translates into CASSSQDSGWLFF.

The rearrangement links TRBV27 to TRBJ2-7; 9 bases are shared with TRBD2. J was trimmed by 2 bases and V by 10 bases; bases with no gene match: 6. This CDR3 region has 13 residues. Germline assignment: CDR1 MNHEY and CDR2 SMNVEV (reference sequence). The CDR3 sequence is CAMQAGGPYEQYF. The CDR3 coding sequence is TGTGCCATGCAAGCGGGAGGACCCTACGAGCAGTACTTC.

This clone has a handful of counts. The CDR3 region is CASSIGETQYF. Here the CDR3 DNA reads TGTGCCAGCAGTATCGGGGAGACCCAGTACTTC. V is TRBV11-2 and J is TRBJ2-5; D ambiguous. Trimming removed 6 bases from V and 5 bases from J, with 7 bases in between. Germline V gene lookup returns CDR1 SGHAT and CDR2 FQNNGV. The CDR3 contains 11 residues.

The V and J genes are TRBV10-1 and TRBJ1-1, with D unclear. The CDR3 extends over 13 amino acids. Looked up from germline, CDR1 is WNHNN and CDR2 is SYGVQD (reference sequence). The V end was cut by 4 bases, the J end by 1 base, with 7 bases between. The CDR3 region has the DNA TGCGCCAGCAGTGGCAGCAAGAACACTGAAGCTTTCTTT. It encodes CASSGSKNTEAFF.

The chain has TRBV18 and TRBJ1-4; D is possibly TRBD1 (6 bases). CDR3 length equals 14 residues. Germline loops: CDR1 KGHSH, CDR2 LQKENI. The V and J ends lost 4 bases and 3 bases respectively, with 9 bases between them. The CDR3: CASSLQGSNEKLFF. The CDR3 region has the DNA TGTGCCAGCTCACTACAGGGCTCTAATGAAAAACTGTTTTTT.

In nucleotides, the CDR3 is TGCGCCAGCAGCTTACTCTCGTCGAATAGCGGAAACACCGGGGAGCTGTTTTTT. Translated: CASSLLSSNSGNTGELFF. The genes are TRBV5-1 and TRBJ2-2, with TRBD2 as a possible D gene (6 bases). The V and J ends lost 2 bases and 2 bases respectively, with 19 bases between them. This CDR3 comprises 18 residues. In germline, CDR1 is SGHRS, CDR2 YFSETQ.

This chain uses TRBV28 with TRBJ1-5; tentative D call: TRBD1 (5 bases). This CDR3 has 14 amino acids. The ends were cut back, 2 bases at V and 0 bases at J, with 5 bases in the middle. CDR1 MDHEN and CDR2 SYDVKM come from the germline V gene. CDR3: CASSLGGSNQPQHF. The CDR3 DNA sequence: TGTGCCAGCAGTTTAGGGGGTAGCAATCAGCCCCAGCATTTT.

This chain uses TRBV10-3 with TRBJ1-1; no clear D. Trimming cost V 3 bases and J 0 bases, with 8 bases left between them. CDR3 length: 14 residues. CDR1 is ENHRY, CDR2 SYGVKD, per germline. The CDR3 DNA reads TGTGCCATCAGTGATCACAGCATGAACACTGAAGCTTTCTTT. This encodes CAISDHSMNTEAFF.

The chain links TRBV28 to TRBJ2-2; no reliable D call. V gave up 1 base and J gave up 6 bases, with 12 bases separating them. The CDR3 runs to 15 residues. The germline gives CDR1 MDHEN, CDR2 SYDVKM. Written as DNA, the CDR3 is TGTGCCAGCAGTTTATCTTCTTCGGGCGCCGGGGAGCTGTTTTTT. Translating it yields CASSLSSSGAGELFF. The variable domain in full, completed from reference TRBV28 and TRBJ2-2, reads DVKVTQSSRYLVKRTGEKVFLECVQDMDHENMFWYRQDPGLGLRLIYFSYDVKMKEKGDIPEGYSVSREKKERFSLILESASTNQTSMYLCASSLSSSGAGELFFGEGSRLTVL.

This clone was observed a few times. The rearrangement joins TRBV5-5 to TRBJ1-6; TRBD1 is a possible D gene (6 bases). V lost 0 bases and J lost 10, with 17 bases in between. Germline V gene lookup returns CDR1 SGHKS and CDR2 YYEKEE (reference sequence). The CDR3 is 16 residues long. The CDR3 loop is CASSLGQAVEGSPLHF. The CDR3, as DNA: TGTGCCAGCAGCTTGGGACAGGCGGTGGAGGGGTCACCCCTCCACTTT.

The chain couples TRBV6-5 to TRBJ2-3; 11 nucleotides agree with TRBD1. V lost 2 bases, J lost 5 bases, and 3 bases stayed unmatched. CDR3 length equals 15 residues. Per germline, CDR1 MNHEY and CDR2 SVGAGI. In nucleotides, the CDR3 is TGTGCCAGCAGTTACGGACAGGGGGCGAAAGATACGCAGTATTTT. This sequence encodes CASSYGQGAKDTQYF.

This rearrangement joins TRBV6-5 to TRBJ1-1, with 7 positions matching TRBD1. Germline trimming cut 2 bases from V and 8 bases from J; bases unmatched to any gene: 8. This CDR3 has 14 residues. Germline lookup yields CDR1 MNHEY and CDR2 SVGAGI. This CDR3 is CASSYGTVLGEAFF. CDR3 DNA: TGTGCCAGCAGTTACGGGACAGTACTCGGAGAAGCTTTCTTT.

This chain links TRBV9 with TRBJ1-1, with D possibly being TRBD1 (5 bases). The germline CDR1 and CDR2 sequences are SGDLS and YYNGEE. The ends were cut back, 3 bases at V and 1 base at J, with 13 bases in the middle. This CDR3 comprises 15 residues. In DNA, the CDR3 is TGTGCCAGCAGCGGGGACGTTTCAACGAACACTGAAGCTTTCTTT. Translated: CASSGDVSTNTEAFF.

This clone was found a few times. The chain recombines TRBV4-3 with TRBJ2-1; D is perhaps TRBD1 (6 bases). The CDR3 runs 14 residues. The ends were cut back, 0 bases at V and 5 bases at J, with 8 bases in the middle. Germline loops: CDR1 LGHNA, CDR2 YSLEER. CDR3 sequence reads: CASSQEDRNNEQFF. CDR3 in DNA: TGCGCCAGCAGCCAAGAGGACAGAAACAATGAGCAGTTCTTC.